One T cell receptor beta chain is described in this entry. Per the germline V gene, CDR1 is WNHNN and CDR2 is SYGVQD (reference sequence). Trimming cost V 9 bases and J 1 base, with 24 bases left between them. This CDR3 region has 17 residues. Both 60 Vbeta primers and 13 Jbeta primers went into the PCR. Profiling relied on immunoSEQ multiplex PCR, and the TCRdb table lists in-frame clones only, not all of them. There are about 280,000 clones in the sample; about 87% occur only once, and about 2% lies in the top ten. The donors were healthy bone marrow donors. This record belongs to a study of cytomegalovirus exposure and HLA in healthy donors.

This TCR came from a woman younger than 30 in good health and CMV-seronegative. The sample was PBMCs. The V and J genes are TRBV10-1 and TRBJ1-1; a weak D match, TRBD1 (5 bases). CDR3: CARRQRRNRRPNTEAFF. The CDR3 bases are TGCGCCAGGAGGCAGCGACGAAACAGGCGCCCGAACACTGAAGCTTTCTTT.